Listed here is a single T cell receptor (beta chain). This clone was recorded a few times. Its antigen is unknown. It has no much larger one-base neighbor in the sample; base qualities were not kept. This entry belongs to a study of control samples from healthy donors and cancer patients (dated by TCRdb to 2019 to 2021). Library creation used the immunoSEQ multiplex PCR assay. TCRdb carries this immuneACCESS record with in-frame sequences only. Its versions omit some clonotypes, under half of them owing to an unresolved V gene in the studies checked, with the rest unexplained. This sample gives 25,000 to 30,000 clones in total; approximately 87% of them show up just once. Together, the top ten hold approximately 1.5% of the sample. The CDR3 covers 16 residues, taking in both the cysteine and the phenylalanine. Only the CDR3 DNA stays, 48 bases, in frame from base 1. Per the germline V gene, SGHTS is the CDR1 and YDEGEE is the CDR2. Trimming removed 2 bases from V and 0 bases from J, leaving 14 bases between the germline ends.

The source material was PBMCs. Rearrangement joined TRBV5-8 to TRBJ1-1; no D segment can be confidently identified. This clonotype originated in a woman in her 40s with lung cancer. CDR3 protein: CASSLTRTYMNTEAFF. The DNA is TGTGCCAGCAGCTTAACCCGGACTTACATGAACACTGAAGCTTTCTTT.